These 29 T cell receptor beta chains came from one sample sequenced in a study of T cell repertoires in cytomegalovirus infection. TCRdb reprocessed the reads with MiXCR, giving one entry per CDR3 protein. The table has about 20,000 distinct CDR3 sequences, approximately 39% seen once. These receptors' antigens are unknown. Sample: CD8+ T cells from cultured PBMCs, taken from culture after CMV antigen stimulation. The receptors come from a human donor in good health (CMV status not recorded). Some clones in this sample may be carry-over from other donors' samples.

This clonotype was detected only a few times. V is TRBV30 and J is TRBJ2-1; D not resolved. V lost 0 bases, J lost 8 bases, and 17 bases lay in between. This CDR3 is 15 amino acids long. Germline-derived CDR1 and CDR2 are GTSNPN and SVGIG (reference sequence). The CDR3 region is CAWSVQGGLGDEQFF. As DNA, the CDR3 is TGTGCCTGGAGTGTACAAGGCGGCCTGGGCGATGAGCAGTTCTTC.

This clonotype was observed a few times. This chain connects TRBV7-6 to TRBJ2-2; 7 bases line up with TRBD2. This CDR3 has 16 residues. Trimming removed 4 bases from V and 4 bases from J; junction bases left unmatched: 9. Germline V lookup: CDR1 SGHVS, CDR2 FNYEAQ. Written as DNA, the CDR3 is TGTGCCAGCAGCTCTGGGGGAGGGTCCCCCACCGGGGAGCTGTTTTTT. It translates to CASSSGGGSPTGELFF. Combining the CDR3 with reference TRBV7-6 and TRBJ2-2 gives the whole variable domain GAGVSQSPRYKVTKRGQDVALRCDPISGHVSLYWYRQALGQGPEFLTYFNYEAQQDKSGLPNDRFSAERPEGSISTLTIQRTEQRDSAMYRCASSSGGGSPTGELFFGEGSRLTVL.

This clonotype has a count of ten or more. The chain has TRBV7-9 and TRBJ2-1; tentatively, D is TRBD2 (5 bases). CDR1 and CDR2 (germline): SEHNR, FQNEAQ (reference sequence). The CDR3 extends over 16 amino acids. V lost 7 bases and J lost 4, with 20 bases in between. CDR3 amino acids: CASTDTEGLGYNEQFF. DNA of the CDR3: TGTGCCAGCACCGATACTGAGGGCTTAGGGTACAATGAGCAGTTCTTC.

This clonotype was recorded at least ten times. CDR3 in DNA: TGTGCCAGCAGTGCTTTGGGGGTAGCTCAGCCCCAGCATTTT. Encoded protein: CASSALGVAQPQHF. The chain employs TRBV25-1 and TRBJ1-5; tentatively, D is TRBD1 (5 bases). The CDR3 length is 14 residues. Germline V gene data show CDR1 as MGHDK and CDR2 as SYGVNS. V gave up 4 bases and J gave up 6 bases, with 13 bases separating them.

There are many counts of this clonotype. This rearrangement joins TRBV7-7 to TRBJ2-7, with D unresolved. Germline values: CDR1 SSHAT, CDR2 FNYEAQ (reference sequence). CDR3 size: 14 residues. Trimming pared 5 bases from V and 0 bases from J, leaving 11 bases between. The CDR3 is CASSPEPGSYEQYF. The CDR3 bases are TGTGCCAGCAGCCCCGAGCCTGGCTCCTACGAGCAGTACTTC.

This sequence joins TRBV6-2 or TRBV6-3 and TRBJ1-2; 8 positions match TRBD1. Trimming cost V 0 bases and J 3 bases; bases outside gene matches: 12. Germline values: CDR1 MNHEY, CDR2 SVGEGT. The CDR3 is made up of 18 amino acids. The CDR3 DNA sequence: TGTGCCAGCAGTTACTCCGTGGACAGGGACCGACCCGACTATGGCTACACCTTC. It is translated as CASSYSVDRDRPDYGYTF.

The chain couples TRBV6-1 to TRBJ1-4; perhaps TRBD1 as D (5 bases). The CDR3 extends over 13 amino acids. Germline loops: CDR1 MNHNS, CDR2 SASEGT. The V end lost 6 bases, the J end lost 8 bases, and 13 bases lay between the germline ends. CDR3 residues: CASSGTYGEKLFF. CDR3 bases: TGTGCCAGCAGCGGGACCTACGGAGAAAAACTGTTTTTT.

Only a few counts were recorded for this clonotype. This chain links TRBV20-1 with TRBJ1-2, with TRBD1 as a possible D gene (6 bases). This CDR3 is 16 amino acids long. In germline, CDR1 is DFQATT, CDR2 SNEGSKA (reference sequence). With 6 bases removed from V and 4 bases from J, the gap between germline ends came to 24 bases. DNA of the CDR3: TGCAGTGCGACGGATGGACAGAAACTCAAACTCTATGGCTACACCTTC. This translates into CSATDGQKLKLYGYTF.

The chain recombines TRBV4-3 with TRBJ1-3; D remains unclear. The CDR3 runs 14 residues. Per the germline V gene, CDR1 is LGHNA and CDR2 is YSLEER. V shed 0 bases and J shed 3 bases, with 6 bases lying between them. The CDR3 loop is CASSQEVGGNTIYF. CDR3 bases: TGCGCCAGCAGCCAAGAAGTGGGTGGAAACACCATATATTTT.

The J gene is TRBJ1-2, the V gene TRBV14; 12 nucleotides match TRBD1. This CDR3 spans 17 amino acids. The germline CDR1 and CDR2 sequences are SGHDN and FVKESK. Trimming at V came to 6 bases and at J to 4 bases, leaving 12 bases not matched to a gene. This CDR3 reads CASRHGTGGERPYGYTF. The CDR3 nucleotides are TGTGCCAGCAGACACGGGACAGGGGGCGAGCGACCCTATGGCTACACCTTC.

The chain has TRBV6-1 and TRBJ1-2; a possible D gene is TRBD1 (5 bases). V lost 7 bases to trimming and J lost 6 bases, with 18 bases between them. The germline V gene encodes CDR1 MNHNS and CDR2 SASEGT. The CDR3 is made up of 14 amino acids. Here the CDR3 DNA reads TGTGCCAGCACCCACCTCCCCCGCAGGGATGGCTACACCTTC. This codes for CASTHLPRRDGYTF.

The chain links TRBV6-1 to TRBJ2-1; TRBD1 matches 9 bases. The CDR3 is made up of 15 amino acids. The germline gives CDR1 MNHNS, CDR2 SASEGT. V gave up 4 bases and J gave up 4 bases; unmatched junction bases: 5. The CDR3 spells CASSARQGEYNEQFF. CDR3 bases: TGTGCCAGCAGTGCCAGACAGGGGGAATACAATGAGCAGTTCTTC.

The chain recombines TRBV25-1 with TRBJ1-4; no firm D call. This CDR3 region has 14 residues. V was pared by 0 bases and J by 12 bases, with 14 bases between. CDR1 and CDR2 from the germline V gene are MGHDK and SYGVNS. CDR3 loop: CASSEYTLPGELFF. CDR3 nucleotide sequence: TGTGCCAGCAGTGAATACACGCTTCCCGGGGAACTGTTTTTT.

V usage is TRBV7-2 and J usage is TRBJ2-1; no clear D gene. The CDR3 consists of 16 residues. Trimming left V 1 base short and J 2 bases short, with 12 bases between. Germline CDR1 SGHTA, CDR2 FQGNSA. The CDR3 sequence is CASSLEVAPPYNEQFF. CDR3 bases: TGTGCCAGCAGCTTAGAGGTAGCTCCTCCCTACAATGAGCAGTTCTTC.

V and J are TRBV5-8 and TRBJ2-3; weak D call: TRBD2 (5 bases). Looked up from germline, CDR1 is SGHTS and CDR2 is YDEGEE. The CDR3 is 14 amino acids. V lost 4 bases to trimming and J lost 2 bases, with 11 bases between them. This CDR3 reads CASSIGLYTDTQYF. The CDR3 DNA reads TGTGCCAGCAGCATTGGACTCTACACAGATACGCAGTATTTT.

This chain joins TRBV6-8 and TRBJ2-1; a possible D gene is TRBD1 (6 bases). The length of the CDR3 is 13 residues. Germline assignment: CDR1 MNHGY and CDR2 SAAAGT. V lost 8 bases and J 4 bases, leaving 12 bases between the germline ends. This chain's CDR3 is CASSFGTYNEQFF. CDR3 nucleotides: TGTGCCAGCTCGTTTGGGACATACAATGAGCAGTTCTTC.

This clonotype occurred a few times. The CDR3 DNA reads TGTGCCAGCAGTTGGGAGCGGAGCTCAGATACGCAGTATTTT. As protein: CASSWERSSDTQYF. This chain joins TRBV12-3 or TRBV12-4 and TRBJ2-3, with D perhaps TRBD2 (5 bases). The CDR3 spans 14 residues. V lost 4 bases and J 4 bases, leaving 12 bases between the germline ends.

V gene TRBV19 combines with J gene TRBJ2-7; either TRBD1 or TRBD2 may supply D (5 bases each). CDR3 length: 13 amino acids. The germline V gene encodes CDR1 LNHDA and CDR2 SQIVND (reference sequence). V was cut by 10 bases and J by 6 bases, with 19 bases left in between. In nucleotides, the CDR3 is TGTGCCACCAGACACGGGACCCTCGGCGAGCAGTACTTC. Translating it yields CATRHGTLGEQYF.

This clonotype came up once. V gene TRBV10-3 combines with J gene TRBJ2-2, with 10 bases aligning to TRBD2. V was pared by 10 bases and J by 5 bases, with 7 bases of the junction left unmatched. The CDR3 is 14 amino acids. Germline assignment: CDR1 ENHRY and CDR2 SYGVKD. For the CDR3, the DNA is TGTGCCACCCTTCCGGGACTAGCGACCGGGGAGCTGTTTTTT. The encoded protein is CATLPGLATGELFF.

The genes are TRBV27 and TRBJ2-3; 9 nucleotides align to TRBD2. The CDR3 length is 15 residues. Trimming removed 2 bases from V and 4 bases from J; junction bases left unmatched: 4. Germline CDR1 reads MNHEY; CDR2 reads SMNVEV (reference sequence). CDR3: CASSLAGGPSDTQYF. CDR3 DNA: TGTGCCAGCAGTTTAGCGGGAGGGCCCTCAGATACGCAGTATTTT.

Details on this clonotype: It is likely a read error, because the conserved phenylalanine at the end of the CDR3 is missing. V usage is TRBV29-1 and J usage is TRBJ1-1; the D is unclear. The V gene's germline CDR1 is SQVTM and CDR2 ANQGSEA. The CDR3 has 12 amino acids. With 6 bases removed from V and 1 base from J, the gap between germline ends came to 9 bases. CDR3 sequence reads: CSVSDGNTEAFL. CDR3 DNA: TGCAGCGTCTCGGACGGGAACACTGAAGCTTTCTTA.

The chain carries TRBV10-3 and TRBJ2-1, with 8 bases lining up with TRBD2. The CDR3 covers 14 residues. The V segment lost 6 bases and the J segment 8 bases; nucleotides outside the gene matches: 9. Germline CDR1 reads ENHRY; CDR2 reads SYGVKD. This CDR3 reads CAISGGGSGHEQFF. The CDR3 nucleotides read TGTGCCATCAGCGGGGGGGGTAGCGGCCATGAGCAGTTCTTC.

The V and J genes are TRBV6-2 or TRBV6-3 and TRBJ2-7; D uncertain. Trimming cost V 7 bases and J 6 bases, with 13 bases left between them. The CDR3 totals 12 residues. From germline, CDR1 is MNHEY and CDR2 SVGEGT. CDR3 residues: CASTPGPGEQYF. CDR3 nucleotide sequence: TGTGCCAGCACCCCGGGCCCCGGCGAGCAGTACTTC.

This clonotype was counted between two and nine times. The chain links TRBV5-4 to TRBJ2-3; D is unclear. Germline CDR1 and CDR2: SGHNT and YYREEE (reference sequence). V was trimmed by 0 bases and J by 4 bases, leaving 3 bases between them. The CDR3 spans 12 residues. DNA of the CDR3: TGTGCCAGCAGCTTGGAGTCAGATACGCAGTATTTT. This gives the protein CASSLESDTQYF.

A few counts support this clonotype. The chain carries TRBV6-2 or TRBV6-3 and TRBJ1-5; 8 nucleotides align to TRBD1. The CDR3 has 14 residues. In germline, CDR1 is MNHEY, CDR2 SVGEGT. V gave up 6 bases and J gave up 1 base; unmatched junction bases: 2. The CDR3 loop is CASRTGGSNQPQHF. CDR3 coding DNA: TGTGCCAGCAGAACAGGGGGAAGCAATCAGCCCCAGCATTTT.

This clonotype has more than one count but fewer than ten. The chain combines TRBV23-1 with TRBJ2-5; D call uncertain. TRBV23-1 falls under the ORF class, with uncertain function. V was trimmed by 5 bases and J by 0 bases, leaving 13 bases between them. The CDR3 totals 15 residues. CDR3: CASSFPAAYQETQYF. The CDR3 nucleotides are TGCGCCAGCAGTTTTCCGGCAGCGTACCAAGAGACCCAGTACTTC.

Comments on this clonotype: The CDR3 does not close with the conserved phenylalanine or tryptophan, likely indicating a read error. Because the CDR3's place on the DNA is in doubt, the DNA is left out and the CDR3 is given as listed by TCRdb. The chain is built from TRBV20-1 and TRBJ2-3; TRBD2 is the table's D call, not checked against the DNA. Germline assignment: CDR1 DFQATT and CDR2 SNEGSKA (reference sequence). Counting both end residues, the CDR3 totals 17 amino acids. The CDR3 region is CSARGIKAGGLRTDTQY.

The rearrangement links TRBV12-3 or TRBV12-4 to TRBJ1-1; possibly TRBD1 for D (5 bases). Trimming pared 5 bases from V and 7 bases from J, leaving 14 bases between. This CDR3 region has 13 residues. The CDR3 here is CASSGAGLLEAFF. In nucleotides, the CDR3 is TGTGCCAGCAGTGGGGCAGGGCTCCTTGAAGCTTTCTTT.

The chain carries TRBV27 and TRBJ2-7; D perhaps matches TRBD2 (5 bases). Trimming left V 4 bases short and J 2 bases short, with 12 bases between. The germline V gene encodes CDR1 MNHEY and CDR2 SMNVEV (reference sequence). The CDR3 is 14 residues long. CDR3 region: CASSSYDGTYEQYF. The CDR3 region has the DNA TGTGCCAGCAGTTCCTACGACGGGACCTACGAGCAGTACTTC.